The T cell receptor beta chain under discussion was sequenced for a study of CD8 T cells in ankylosing spondylitis. Study outcomes and limitations: What seemed typical of ankylosing spondylitis blood was a TCR beta motif built from several highly homologous variants.

Germline assignment: CDR1 SQVTM and CDR2 ANQGSEA. CDR3 length equals 14 residues. The V and J ends lost 4 bases and 3 bases respectively, with 14 bases between them. Preparation of TCR beta libraries was done by quantitative 5'-RACE with molecular barcodes. One entry per CDR3 protein results from TCRdb running MiXCR on the 5' RACE reads. Of fewer than 550,000 distinct CDR3 sequences listed, approximately 5.3% are singletons. In this sample, this clonotype turned up many times. Its antigen remains unidentified. The chain carries TRBV29-1 and TRBJ2-3, with D possibly TRBD1 on 6 matching bases. The sequenced sample was blood, either unsorted or a sorted T cell fraction (not recorded which). This TCR came from a male donor with ankylosing spondylitis. The DNA of the CDR3 is TGCAGCGTTGCCAGGGGAAGGAGAACAGATACGCAGTATTTT. This codes for CSVARGRRTDTQYF.